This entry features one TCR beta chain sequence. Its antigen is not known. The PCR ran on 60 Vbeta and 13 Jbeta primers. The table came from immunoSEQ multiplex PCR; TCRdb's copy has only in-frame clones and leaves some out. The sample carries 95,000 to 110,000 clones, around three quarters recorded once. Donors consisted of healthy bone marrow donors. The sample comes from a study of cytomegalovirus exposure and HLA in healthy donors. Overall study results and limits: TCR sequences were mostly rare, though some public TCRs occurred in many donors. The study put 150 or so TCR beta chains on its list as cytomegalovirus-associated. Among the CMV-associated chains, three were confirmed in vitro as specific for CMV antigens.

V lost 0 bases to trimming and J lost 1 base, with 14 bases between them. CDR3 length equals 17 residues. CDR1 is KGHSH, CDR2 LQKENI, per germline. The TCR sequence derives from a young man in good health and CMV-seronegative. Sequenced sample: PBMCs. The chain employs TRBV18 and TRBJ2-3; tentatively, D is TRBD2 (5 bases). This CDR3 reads CASSPPTGSTGTDTQYF. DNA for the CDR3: TGTGCCAGCTCACCACCGACGGGGTCTACGGGCACAGATACGCAGTATTTT.